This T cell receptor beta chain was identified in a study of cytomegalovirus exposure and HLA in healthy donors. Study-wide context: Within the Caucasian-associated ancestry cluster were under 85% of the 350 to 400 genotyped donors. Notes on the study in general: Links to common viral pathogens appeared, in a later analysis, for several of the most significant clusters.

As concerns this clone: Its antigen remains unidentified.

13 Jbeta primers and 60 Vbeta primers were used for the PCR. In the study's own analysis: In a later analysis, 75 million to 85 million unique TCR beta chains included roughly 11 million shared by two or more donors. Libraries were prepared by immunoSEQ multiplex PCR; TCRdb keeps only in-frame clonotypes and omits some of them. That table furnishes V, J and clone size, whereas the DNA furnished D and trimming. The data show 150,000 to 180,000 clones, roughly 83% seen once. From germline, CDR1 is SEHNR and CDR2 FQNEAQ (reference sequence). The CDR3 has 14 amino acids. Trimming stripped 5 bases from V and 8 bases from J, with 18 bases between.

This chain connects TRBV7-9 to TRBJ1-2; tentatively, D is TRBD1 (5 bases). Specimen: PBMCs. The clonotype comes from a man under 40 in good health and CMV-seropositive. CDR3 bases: TGTGCCAGCAGCCTCGCGGGGCTCCGGGCGGGCTACACCTTC. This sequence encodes CASSLAGLRAGYTF.